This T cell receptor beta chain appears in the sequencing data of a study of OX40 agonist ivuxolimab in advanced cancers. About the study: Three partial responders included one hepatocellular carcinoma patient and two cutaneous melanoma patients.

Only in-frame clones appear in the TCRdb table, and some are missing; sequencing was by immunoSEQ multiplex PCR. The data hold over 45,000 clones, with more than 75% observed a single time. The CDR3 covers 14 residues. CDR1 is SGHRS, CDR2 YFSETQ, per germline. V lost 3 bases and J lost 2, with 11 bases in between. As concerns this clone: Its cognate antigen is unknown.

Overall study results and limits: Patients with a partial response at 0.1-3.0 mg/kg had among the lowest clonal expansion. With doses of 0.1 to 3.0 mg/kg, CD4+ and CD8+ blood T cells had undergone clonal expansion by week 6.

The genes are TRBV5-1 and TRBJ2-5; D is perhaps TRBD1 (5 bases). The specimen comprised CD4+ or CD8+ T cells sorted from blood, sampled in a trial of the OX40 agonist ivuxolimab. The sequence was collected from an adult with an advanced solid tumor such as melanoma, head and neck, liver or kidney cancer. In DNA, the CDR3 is TGCGCCAGCAGCTCGAAGACAGTACAAGAGACCCAGTACTTC. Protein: CASSSKTVQETQYF. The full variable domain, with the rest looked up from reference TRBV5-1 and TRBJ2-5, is KAGVTQTPRYLIKTRGQQVTLSCSPISGHRSVSWYQQTPGQGLQFLFEYFSETQRNKGNFPGRFSGRQFSNSRSEMNVSTLELGDSALYLCASSSKTVQETQYFGPGTRLLVL.